Listed here are 12 T cell receptor beta chains from one sample, sequenced in a study of T-cell reconstitution after alpha-beta-depleted transplantation in children. Using unique molecular identifiers, the investigators prepared the TCRbeta library. TCRdb re-called the PCR reads through MiXCR, storing one row per CDR3 protein. This sample has a few hundred thousand distinct CDR3 sequences, with about a tenth found just once. The source material was PBMCs, sampled before TCRalphabeta/CD19-depleted stem cell transplant. These receptors originate from a child younger than two with acute myeloid leukemia, due to receive a stem cell transplant.

This clonotype was recorded at least ten times. The chain carries TRBV5-1 and TRBJ1-3; D remains ambiguous. The V and J ends lost 6 bases and 3 bases respectively, with 10 bases between them. Germline-derived CDR1 and CDR2 are SGHRS and YFSETQ. This CDR3 comprises 13 residues. CDR3 amino acids: CASTPDSGNTIYF. In DNA, the CDR3 is TGCGCCAGCACCCCGGATAGTGGAAACACCATATATTTT.

This clonotype was counted ten times or more. V usage is TRBV5-4 and J usage is TRBJ2-7, with 10 bases fitting TRBD2. The V gene's germline CDR1 is SGHNT and CDR2 YYREEE (reference sequence). This CDR3 contains 15 residues. The trim removed 4 bases at V and 1 base at J, leaving 5 bases unmatched. Here the CDR3 reads CASSVSGRPSYEQYF. CDR3 bases: TGTGCCAGCAGCGTTAGCGGGAGGCCTTCCTACGAGCAGTACTTC.

This clonotype has at least ten counts. V and J are TRBV3-1 and TRBJ2-5, with D uncertain. Trimming cost V 4 bases and J 5 bases, with 11 bases left between them. Germline CDR1 LGHDT, CDR2 YNNKEL (reference sequence). The CDR3 is 13 amino acids. The CDR3 DNA follows: TGTGCCAGCAGCCCCCCGCACCGGGAGACCCAGTACTTC. Protein sequence: CASSPPHRETQYF.

The chain carries TRBV9 and TRBJ2-5; D may correspond to TRBD1 or TRBD2 (5 bases each). Germline V gene data show CDR1 as SGDLS and CDR2 as YYNGEE. The CDR3 sequence is 14 residues long. Trimming shortened V by 4 bases and J by 3 bases, and 13 bases separated the two germline ends. CDR3 DNA sequence: TGTGCCAGCAGCCTAACGGGGCTTAAAGAGACCCAGTACTTC. Protein sequence: CASSLTGLKETQYF.

This clonotype has a count of ten or more. The J gene is TRBJ2-4, the V gene TRBV29-1, with 7 positions matching TRBD2. Germline CDR1 and CDR2: SQVTM and ANQGSEA. This CDR3 spans 13 amino acids. V was clipped by 4 bases and J by 0 bases; unmatched bases: 0. The CDR3 sequence: CSVASGAKNIQYF. The DNA of the CDR3 is TGCAGCGTTGCTAGCGGAGCCAAAAACATTCAGTACTTC. The variable domain in full, with the rest retrieved from reference TRBV29-1 and TRBJ2-4, is SAVISQKPSRDICQRGTSLTIQCQVDSQVTMMFWYRQQPGQSLTLIATANQGSEATYESGFVIDKFPISRPNLTFSTLTVSNMSPEDSSIYLCSVASGAKNIQYFGAGTRLSVL.

This clonotype was picked up many times. The genes are TRBV12-3 or TRBV12-4 and TRBJ2-5, with TRBD1 as a possible D gene (6 bases). The CDR3 is 13 amino acids. Trimming shortened V by 6 bases and J by 5 bases, and 13 bases separated the two germline ends. The CDR3 loop reads CASRSGVLETQYF. DNA for the CDR3: TGTGCCAGCAGATCAGGGGTACTGGAGACCCAGTACTTC.

In its sample, this clonotype was seen many times. V usage is TRBV6-2 or TRBV6-3 and J usage is TRBJ2-3; the D is unclear. This CDR3 spans 13 amino acids. From germline, CDR1 is MNHEY and CDR2 SVGEGT. The ends were cut back, 6 bases at V and 1 base at J, with 8 bases in the middle. CDR3 nucleotide sequence: TGTGCCAGCAGATGGCCAGGCACAGATACGCAGTATTTT. Its translation: CASRWPGTDTQYF.

Ten or more counts support this clonotype. The V and J genes are TRBV6-1 and TRBJ1-5; D might be TRBD1 (5 bases). Germline CDR1 and CDR2: MNHNS and SASEGT. This CDR3 has 16 residues. V lost 6 bases and J lost 5, with 20 bases in between. In nucleotides, the CDR3 is TGTGCCAGCAGCCCAACGTCGGGGGGTTGGGATCAGCCCCAGCATTTT. This sequence encodes CASSPTSGGWDQPQHF.

This clonotype has a count of ten or more. The V and J genes are TRBV6-5 and TRBJ2-3; TRBD2 aligns across 11 bases. This CDR3 spans 15 amino acids. The V segment lost 3 bases and the J segment 5 bases; nucleotides outside the gene matches: 4. The germline V gene has CDR1 MNHEY and CDR2 SVGAGI. The CDR3 protein is CASSYISGGGDTQYF. Here the CDR3 DNA reads TGTGCCAGCAGTTATATTAGCGGGGGGGGAGATACGCAGTATTTT.

This clonotype was counted at least ten times. The rearrangement links TRBV7-8 to TRBJ2-7, with D possibly matching TRBD2 (5 bases). The CDR3 covers 14 residues. Germline-derived CDR1 and CDR2 are SGHVS and FQNEAQ. Trimming removed 4 bases from V and 1 base from J, with 11 bases in between. This CDR3 is CASSSRAMSYEQYF. CDR3 bases: TGTGCCAGCAGCTCGAGGGCGATGTCCTACGAGCAGTACTTC.

This clonotype was counted at least ten times. DNA of the CDR3: TGTGCCAGCAGCGCCTACTACCAAGAGACCCAGTACTTC. Amino acids: CASSAYYQETQYF. The chain has TRBV5-6 and TRBJ2-5; D is ambiguous. Germline values: CDR1 SGHDT, CDR2 YYEEEE. Trimming left V 4 bases short and J 0 bases short, with 7 bases between. CDR3 length equals 13 residues. Together with reference TRBV5-6 and TRBJ2-5, the CDR3 gives the full variable domain: DAGVTQSPTHLIKTRGQQVTLRCSPKSGHDTVSWYQQALGQGPQFIFQYYEEEERQRGNFPDRFSGHQFPNYSSELNVNALLLGDSALYLCASSAYYQETQYFGPGTRLLVL.

This clonotype was recorded many times. The chain couples TRBV24-1 to TRBJ2-2; D is unresolved. The CDR3 loop spans 11 amino acids. CDR1 KGHDR and CDR2 SFDVKD come from the germline V gene. V was cut by 7 bases and J by 4 bases, with 3 bases left in between. DNA for the CDR3: TGTGCCACCAGCTTCACCGGGGAGCTGTTTTTT. The encoded protein is CATSFTGELFF.